This T cell receptor beta chain was sequenced for a study of CD8+ T cells in alopecia areata. Treatment in this sample: oral pan-JAK inhibitor, 5-10 mg twice daily. About this clone: The antigen is not known.

RNA was extracted and reverse transcribed into cDNA as the sequencing template. Only in-frame clones appear in the TCRdb table, and some are missing; sequencing was by immunoSEQ multiplex PCR. This table has more than 200,000 clones, over 40% appearing once. Study-level findings and limits: Only a single nonresponder existed, so baseline CD8+ expansion links stay unclear.

Per the germline V gene, CDR1 is SGHTA and CDR2 is FQGNSA. CDR3 length equals 14 residues. V was clipped by 5 bases and J by 6 bases; unmatched bases: 2. The receptor was isolated from a human donor with alopecia areata. This sequence joins TRBV7-2 and TRBJ2-7; 15 bases align to TRBD2. Sequencing was performed on CD4+ T cells sorted from blood, taken at approximately week 39, from a patient treated with tofacitinib. The CDR3 loop reads CASSTGLAGGEQYF. The CDR3 region has the DNA TGTGCCAGCAGCACGGGACTAGCGGGAGGCGAGCAGTACTTC.